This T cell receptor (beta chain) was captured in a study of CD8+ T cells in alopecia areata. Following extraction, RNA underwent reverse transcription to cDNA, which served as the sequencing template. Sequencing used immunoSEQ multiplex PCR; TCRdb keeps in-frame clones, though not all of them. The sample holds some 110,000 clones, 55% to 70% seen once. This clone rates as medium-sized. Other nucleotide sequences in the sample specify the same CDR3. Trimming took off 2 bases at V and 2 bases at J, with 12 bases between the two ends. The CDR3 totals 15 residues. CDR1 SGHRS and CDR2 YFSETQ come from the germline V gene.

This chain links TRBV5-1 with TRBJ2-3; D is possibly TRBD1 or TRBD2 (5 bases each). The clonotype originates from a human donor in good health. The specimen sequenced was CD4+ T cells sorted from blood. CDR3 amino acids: CASSLGGRATDTQYF. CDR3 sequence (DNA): TGCGCCAGCAGCTTAGGAGGCAGGGCCACAGATACGCAGTATTTT.